The entry below describes one T cell receptor (beta chain). One end of the junction varies from germline; a read error may be responsible. This sample was included in a study of CD8+ T cells in alopecia areata. Germline values: CDR1 SQVTM, CDR2 ANQGSEA. The CDR3 covers 11 residues. Extracted from the samples, RNA was reverse transcribed into cDNA to serve as the sequencing template. Profiling relied on immunoSEQ multiplex PCR, and the TCRdb table lists in-frame clones only, not all of them. There are 140,000 to 150,000 clones in the sample; about three fifths occur only once, and under 8% lies in the top ten.

Sequenced material: CD4+ T cells sorted from blood, taken at week 0. The J gene is TRBJ2-5, the V gene TRBV29-1; D call uncertain. This TCR was sampled from a human donor with alopecia areata. The CDR3 nucleotides are TGCAGCGTTGAAGAATCGCCTGCCTTCGACTTC. It yields the protein CSVEESPAFDF.